This T cell receptor (beta chain) was obtained from a study of T cells in localized non-small cell lung cancer. V lost 7 bases to trimming and J lost 5 bases; unmatched junction nucleotides: 6. The CDR3 runs 14 residues. In germline, CDR1 is SNHLY, CDR2 FYNNEI. Clones were sequenced by immunoSEQ multiplex PCR, and TCRdb holds only the in-frame ones, with some missing. The table records about 22,000 clones, roughly nine tenths of them present only once. The TCR was taken from a man aged 35 to 70 with stage II squamous cell lung carcinoma. The rearrangement joins TRBV2 to TRBJ2-5; TRBD2 matches 11 bases. This specimen was PBMCs, taken before any cancer treatment. The CDR3 reads CASNSGRAGETQYF. DNA of the CDR3: TGTGCCAGCAATAGCGGGAGGGCCGGGGAGACCCAGTACTTC.